This T cell receptor (beta chain) was sequenced in a study of blood T cell repertoires in COVID-19. Only in-frame clones appear in the TCRdb table, and some are missing; sequencing was by immunoSEQ multiplex PCR. The sample carries around 300,000 clones, approximately 83% recorded once. The sample taken for sequencing was peripheral blood. The clonotype comes from an older woman with acute or convalescent COVID-19.

The CDR3 region is CASRGTAWGYTF. The CDR3, as DNA: TGTGCCAGCAGGGGGACTGCGTGGGGCTACACCTTC. The genes are TRBV7-9 and TRBJ1-2, with D possibly being TRBD1 (5 bases). The ends were cut back, 6 bases at V and 8 bases at J, with 13 bases in the middle. Germline V lookup: CDR1 SEHNR, CDR2 FQNEAQ (reference sequence). This CDR3 region has 12 residues.